The rows below give T cell receptor beta chains drawn from one sample of a study of regulatory dendritic cells for organ transplantation. Only in-frame clones appear in the TCRdb table, and some are missing; sequencing was by immunoSEQ multiplex PCR. The sample holds more than 15,000 clones, 70% to 85% seen once. These receptors lack a known antigen. The source material was memory CD4+ T cells from blood cultured with regulatory dendritic cells. The origin of the receptors is a human donor in good health. Both conserved end residues are part of each CDR3. A D gene is named only where the DNA matches it firmly.

J: TRBJ2-3
length: 16
D: .
V: TRBV12-5
CDR3: CASGFSSVPSTDTQYF

J: TRBJ2-5
length: 14
D: .
V: TRBV4-3
CDR3: CASSQDPERETQYF

J: TRBJ1-2
length: 14
D: TRBD1
V: TRBV6-4
CDR3: CASSPGGLDYGYTF

J: TRBJ2-3
length: 13
D: .
V: TRBV4-3
CDR3: CASSQLSSDTQYF

J: TRBJ2-7
length: 14
D: .
V: TRBV7-6
CDR3: CASSLRAGPYEQYF

J: TRBJ2-3
length: 16
D: TRBD2
V: TRBV11-2
CDR3: CASSFPASGRVDTQYF

J: TRBJ2-7
length: 12
D: .
V: TRBV7-2
CDR3: CASSLAGGEQYF

J: TRBJ2-5
length: 15
D: .
V: TRBV11-2
CDR3: CASRAPGGHQETQYF

J: TRBJ2-7
length: 15
D: .
V: TRBV11-1
CDR3: CASSPGSLDGYEQYF

J: TRBJ2-3
length: 14
D: TRBD2
V: TRBV7-9
CDR3: CASSSRGETDTQYF

J: TRBJ1-1
length: 15
D: .
V: TRBV18
CDR3: CASSPPNSLNTEAFF

J: TRBJ1-5
length: 10
D: .
V: TRBV10-1
CDR3: CASAGQPQHF

J: TRBJ2-5
length: 16
D: .
V: TRBV7-6
CDR3: CASSLGPEQGEETQYF

J: TRBJ2-3
length: 16
D: .
V: TRBV9
CDR3: CASSVVSPGSTDTQYF

J: TRBJ2-3
length: 15
D: TRBD2
V: TRBV4-3
CDR3: CASSQGEGHTDTQYF

J: TRBJ2-3
length: 16
D: TRBD1
V: TRBV7-2
CDR3: CASSRLTGGGADTQYF

J: TRBJ2-5
length: 14
D: TRBD1
V: TRBV5-1
CDR3: CASSSGQGRETQYF

J: TRBJ2-1
length: 15
D: TRBD2
V: TRBV27
CDR3: CATLGLAGGYNEQFF

J: TRBJ2-2
length: 17
D: .
V: TRBV5-3
CDR3: CARSFRGSSINTGELFF

J: TRBJ1-1
length: 16
D: TRBD1
V: TRBV7-9
CDR3: CASSPPLKGANTEAFF

J: TRBJ2-5
length: 15
D: .
V: TRBV2
CDR3: CASSDMASRKETQYF

J: TRBJ1-1
length: 14
D: TRBD1
V: TRBV5-1
CDR3: CASSLPGTATEAFF

J: TRBJ2-5
length: 16
D: .
V: TRBV28
CDR3: CASTLNYRGLQETQYF

J: TRBJ1-5
length: 15
D: .
V: TRBV28
CDR3: CASRPEGGSNQPQHF

J: TRBJ2-2
length: 14
D: .
V: TRBV11-2
CDR3: CASSRGQHTGELFF

J: TRBJ2-7
length: 15
D: TRBD2
V: TRBV4-1
CDR3: CASSRPGLESYEQYF

J: TRBJ1-2
length: 15
D: .
V: TRBV7-2
CDR3: CASSRPLALGYGYTF

J: TRBJ2-5
length: 14
D: .
V: TRBV19
CDR3: CASSIRLFGETQYF

J: TRBJ2-5
length: 14
D: .
V: TRBV19
CDR3: CASSMITDQETQYF

J: TRBJ2-7
length: 15
D: .
V: TRBV28
CDR3: CASRSSFRLGYEQYF

J: TRBJ2-7
length: 14
D: .
V: TRBV7-3
CDR3: CASSLAGTPYEQYF